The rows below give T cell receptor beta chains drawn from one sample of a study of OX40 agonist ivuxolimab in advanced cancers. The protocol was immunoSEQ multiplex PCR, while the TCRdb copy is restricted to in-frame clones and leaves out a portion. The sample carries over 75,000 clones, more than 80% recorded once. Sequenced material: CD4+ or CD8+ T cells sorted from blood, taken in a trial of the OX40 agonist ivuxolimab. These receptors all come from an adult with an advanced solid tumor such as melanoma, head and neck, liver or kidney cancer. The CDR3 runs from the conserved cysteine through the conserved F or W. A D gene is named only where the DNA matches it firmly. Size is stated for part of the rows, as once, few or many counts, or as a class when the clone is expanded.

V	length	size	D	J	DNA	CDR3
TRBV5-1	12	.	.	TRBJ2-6	TGCGCCAGCAGGGTAGGCCGCAACGTCCTGACTTTC	CASRVGRNVLTF
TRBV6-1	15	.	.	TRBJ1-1	TGTGCCAGCAGTTCACCGGAGGGACAGAACACTGAAGCTTTCTTT	CASSSPEGQNTEAFF
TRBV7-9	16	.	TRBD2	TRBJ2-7	TGTGCCAGCAGCCCCCACCGGGAGGGTGCTTACTACGAGCAGTACTTC	CASSPHREGAYYEQYF
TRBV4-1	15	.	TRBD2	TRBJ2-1	TGCGCCAGCAGCCAAGTAAGGACTAGCTGGGATGAGCAGTTCTTC	CASSQVRTSWDEQFF
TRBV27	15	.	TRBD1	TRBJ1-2	TGTGCCAGCAGTAGCGGGACAGGGGCTAACTATGGCTACACCTTC	CASSSGTGANYGYTF
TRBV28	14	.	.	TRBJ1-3	TGTGCCAGCAGTTTGGACGGCTCTGGAAACACCATATATTTT	CASSLDGSGNTIYF
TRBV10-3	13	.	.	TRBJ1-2	TGTGCCATCAGTGAGGACGGCCCCTATGGCTACACCTTC	CAISEDGPYGYTF
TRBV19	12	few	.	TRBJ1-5	TGTGCCAGTAGTATAGAGCGGCAGCCCCAGCATTTT	CASSIERQPQHF
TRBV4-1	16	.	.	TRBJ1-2	TGCGCCAGCAGCCTGTACCGACAGGTCCAGAACTATGGCTACACCTTC	CASSLYRQVQNYGYTF
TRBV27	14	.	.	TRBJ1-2	TGTGCCAGCAGTTTATCGGACACCAACTATGGCTACACCTTC	CASSLSDTNYGYTF
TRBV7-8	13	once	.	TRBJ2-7	TGTGCCAGCAGCTGGGGGACATCGACCGAGCAGTACTTC	CASSWGTSTEQYF
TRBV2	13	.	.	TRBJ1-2	TGTGCCAGCAGTGAGGGGCAGGGTACGGGCTACACCTTC	CASSEGQGTGYTF
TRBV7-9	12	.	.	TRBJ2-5	TGTGCCAGCAGGGCCGATGGGGAGACCCAGTACTTC	CASRADGETQYF
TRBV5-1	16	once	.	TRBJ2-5	TGCGCCAGCAGGTTTAACGCGGGCCAGGGGCAAGAGACCCAGTACTTC	CASRFNAGQGQETQYF
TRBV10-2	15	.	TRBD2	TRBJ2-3	TGCGCCACCAGGACTAGCGGGCACAGCACAGATACGCAGTATTTT	CATRTSGHSTDTQYF
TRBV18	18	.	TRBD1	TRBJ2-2	TGTGCCAGCTCACCACGGCCGATTCAGGGGGCATTGCCCGGGGAGCTGTTTTTT	CASSPRPIQGALPGELFF
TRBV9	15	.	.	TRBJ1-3	TGTGCCAGCAGCGTAGAGGTGGCGGGTGGAAACACCATATATTTT	CASSVEVAGGNTIYF
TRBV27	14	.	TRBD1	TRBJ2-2	TGTGCCAGCAGCACAGGGGTCGGCACCGGGGAGCTGTTTTTT	CASSTGVGTGELFF
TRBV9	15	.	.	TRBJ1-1	TGTGCCAGCAGCGTATATGAGGGTACAGGAACTGAAGCTTTCTTT	CASSVYEGTGTEAFF
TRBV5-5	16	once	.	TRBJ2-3	TGTGCCAGCAGTTTGGGCCTTCGTAAGAGCACAGATACGCAGTATTTT	CASSLGLRKSTDTQYF
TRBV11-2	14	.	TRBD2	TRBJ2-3	TGTGCCAGCAGCTTAGGGCGGGAGACAGATACGCAGTATTTT	CASSLGRETDTQYF
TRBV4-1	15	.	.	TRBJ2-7	TGCGCCAGCAGCCAAGTTTGGGGGTTCTTCTACGAGCAGTACTTC	CASSQVWGFFYEQYF
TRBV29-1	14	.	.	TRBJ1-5	TGCAGCGTTGACGGCGGGGGGCAGAATCAGCCCCAGCATTTT	CSVDGGGQNQPQHF
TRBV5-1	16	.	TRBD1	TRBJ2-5	TGCGCCAGCAGCTCCGGACAGGGGGCTTTTTCGGAGACCCAGTACTTC	CASSSGQGAFSETQYF
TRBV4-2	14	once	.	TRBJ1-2	TGTGCCAGCAGCCAAGGTCAAAGGGCGTATGGCTACACCTTC	CASSQGQRAYGYTF
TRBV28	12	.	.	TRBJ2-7	TGTGCCAGCAGCCCCGACAGCTACGAGCAGTACTTC	CASSPDSYEQYF
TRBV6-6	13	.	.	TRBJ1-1	TGTGCCAGCAGGCAAACCGGGGGGACTGAAGCTTTCTTT	CASRQTGGTEAFF
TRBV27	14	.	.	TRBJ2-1	TGTGCCAGCAGTTTAGGTCTAGCCGTGAATGAGCAGTTCTTC	CASSLGLAVNEQFF
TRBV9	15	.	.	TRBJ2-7	TGTGCCAGCAGCGTAGGCGGTGCCGGGTCCTACGAGCAGTACTTC	CASSVGGAGSYEQYF
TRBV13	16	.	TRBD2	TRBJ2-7	TGTGCCAGCAGCTCCTCCTGGACTAGCGGGAGCCAGGAGCAGTACTTC	CASSSSWTSGSQEQYF
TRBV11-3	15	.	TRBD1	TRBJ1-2	TGTGCCAGCAGCCACCGGACAGGCGATAACTATGGCTACACCTTC	CASSHRTGDNYGYTF
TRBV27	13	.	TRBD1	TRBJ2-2	TGTGCCAGCGCCTACAGGGGCGCCGGGGAGCTGTTTTTT	CASAYRGAGELFF
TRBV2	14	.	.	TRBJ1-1	TGTGCCAGCAGTGCGAACAGGGTGGGCACTGAAGCTTTCTTT	CASSANRVGTEAFF
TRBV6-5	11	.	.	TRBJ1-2	TGTGCCAGCGGAAGGGATTATGGCTACACCTTC	CASGRDYGYTF
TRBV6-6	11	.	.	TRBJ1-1	TGTGCCAGCAGGTCACTCGCTGAAGCTTTCTTT	CASRSLAEAFF
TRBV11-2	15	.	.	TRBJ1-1	TGTGCCAGCAGCTTAGAGTCAGGGGAGGCAGCTGAAGCTTTCTTT	CASSLESGEAAEAFF
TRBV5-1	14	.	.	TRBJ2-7	TGCGCCAGCAGCTTAGGCGGGCCGCCCTACGAGCAGTACTTC	CASSLGGPPYEQYF